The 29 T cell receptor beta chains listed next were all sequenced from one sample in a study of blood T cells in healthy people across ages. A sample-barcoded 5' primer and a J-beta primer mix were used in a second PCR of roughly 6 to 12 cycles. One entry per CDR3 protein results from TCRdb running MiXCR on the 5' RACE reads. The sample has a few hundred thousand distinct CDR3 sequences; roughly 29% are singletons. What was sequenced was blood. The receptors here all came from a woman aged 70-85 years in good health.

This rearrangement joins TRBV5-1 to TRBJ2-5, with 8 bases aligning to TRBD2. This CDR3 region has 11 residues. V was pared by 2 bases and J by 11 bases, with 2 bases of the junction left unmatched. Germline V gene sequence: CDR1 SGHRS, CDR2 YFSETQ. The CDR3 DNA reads TGCGCCAGCAGCTTCGGGAGGGAGCAGTACTTC. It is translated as CASSFGREQYF.

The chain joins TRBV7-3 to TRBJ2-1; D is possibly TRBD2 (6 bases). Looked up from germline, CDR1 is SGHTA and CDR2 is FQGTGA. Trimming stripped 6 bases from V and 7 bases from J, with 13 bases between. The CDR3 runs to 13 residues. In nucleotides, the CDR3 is TGTGCCAGCAGTCCAGTAGCGGATAATGAGCAGTTCTTC. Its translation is CASSPVADNEQFF. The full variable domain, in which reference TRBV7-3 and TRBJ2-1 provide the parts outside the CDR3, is GAGVSQTPSNKVTEKGKYVELRCDPISGHTALYWYRQSLGQGPEFLIYFQGTGAADDSGLPNDRFFAVRPEGSVSTLKIQRTERGDSAVYLCASSPVADNEQFFGPGTRLTVL.

The CDR3 DNA reads TGTGCCAGCAGCTTATTGGCATACCCCGGCGGACAGGGCAACACCGGTACGCAGTATTTT. The encoded protein is CASSLLAYPGGQGNTGTQYF. The chain has TRBV7-9 and TRBJ2-3; 8 bases line up with TRBD1. The germline V gene has CDR1 SEHNR and CDR2 FQNEAQ (reference sequence). The CDR3 is 20 residues long. The J segment lost 8 bases and the V segment lost 2 bases, leaving 24 bases of the junction unmatched.

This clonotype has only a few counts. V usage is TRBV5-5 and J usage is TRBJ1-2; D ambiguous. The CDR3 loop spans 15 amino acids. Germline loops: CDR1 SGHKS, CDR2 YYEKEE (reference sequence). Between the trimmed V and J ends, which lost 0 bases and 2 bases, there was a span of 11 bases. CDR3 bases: TGTGCCAGCAGCTTGGTAACCGACGGGAACTATGGCTACACCTTC. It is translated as CASSLVTDGNYGYTF.

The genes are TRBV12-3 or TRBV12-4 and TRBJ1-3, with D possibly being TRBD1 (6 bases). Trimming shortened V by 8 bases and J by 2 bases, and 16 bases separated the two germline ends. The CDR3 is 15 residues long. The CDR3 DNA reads TGTGCCAGCGAGGGGGGCGATCTCGCTGGAAACACCATATATTTT. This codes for CASEGGDLAGNTIYF.

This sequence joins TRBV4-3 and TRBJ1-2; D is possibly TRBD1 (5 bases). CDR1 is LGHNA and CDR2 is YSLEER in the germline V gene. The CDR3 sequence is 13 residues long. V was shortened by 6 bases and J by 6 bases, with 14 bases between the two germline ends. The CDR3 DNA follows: TGCGCCAGCAGAAGGACAAGTTCGCATGGCTACACCTTC. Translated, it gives CASRRTSSHGYTF.

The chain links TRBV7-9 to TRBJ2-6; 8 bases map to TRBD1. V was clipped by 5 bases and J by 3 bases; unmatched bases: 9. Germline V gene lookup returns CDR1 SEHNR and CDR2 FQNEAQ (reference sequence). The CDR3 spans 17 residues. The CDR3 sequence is CASSPGQGKSGANVLTF. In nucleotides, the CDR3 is TGTGCCAGCAGCCCTGGACAGGGAAAGAGTGGGGCCAACGTCCTGACTTTC. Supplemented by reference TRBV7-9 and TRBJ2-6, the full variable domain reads DTGVSQNPRHKITKRGQNVTFRCDPISEHNRLYWYRQTLGQGPEFLTYFQNEAQLEKSRLLSDRFSAERPKGSFSTLEIQRTEQGDSAMYLCASSPGQGKSGANVLTFGAGSRLTVL.

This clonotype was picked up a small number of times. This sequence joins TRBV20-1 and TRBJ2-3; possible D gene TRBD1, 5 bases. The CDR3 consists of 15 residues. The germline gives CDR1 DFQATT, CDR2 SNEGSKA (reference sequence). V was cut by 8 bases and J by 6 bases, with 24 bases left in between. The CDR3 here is CSFPPRTLGGDTQYF. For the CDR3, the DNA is TGCAGTTTCCCGCCCCGGACACTGGGTGGGGATACGCAGTATTTT.

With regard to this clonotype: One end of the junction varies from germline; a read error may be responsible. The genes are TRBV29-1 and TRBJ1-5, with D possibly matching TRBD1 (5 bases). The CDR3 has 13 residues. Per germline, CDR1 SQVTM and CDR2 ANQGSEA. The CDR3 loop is CGVASGSNQPQHF. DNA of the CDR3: TGCGGCGTTGCTTCAGGGAGCAATCAGCCCCAGCATTTT.

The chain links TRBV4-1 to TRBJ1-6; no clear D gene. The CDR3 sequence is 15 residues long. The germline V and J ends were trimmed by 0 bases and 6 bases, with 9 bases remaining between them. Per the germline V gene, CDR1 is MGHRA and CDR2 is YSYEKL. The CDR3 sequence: CASSQEAQINSPLHF. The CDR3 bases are TGCGCCAGCAGCCAAGAAGCGCAGATTAATTCACCCCTCCACTTT.

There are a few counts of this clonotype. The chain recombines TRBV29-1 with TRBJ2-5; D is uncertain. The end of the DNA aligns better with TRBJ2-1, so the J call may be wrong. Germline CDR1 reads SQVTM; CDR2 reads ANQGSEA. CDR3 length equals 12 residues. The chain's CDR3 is CSVGKSDNEQFF. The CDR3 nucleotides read TGCAGCGTTGGTAAAAGCGACAATGAGCAGTTCTTC.

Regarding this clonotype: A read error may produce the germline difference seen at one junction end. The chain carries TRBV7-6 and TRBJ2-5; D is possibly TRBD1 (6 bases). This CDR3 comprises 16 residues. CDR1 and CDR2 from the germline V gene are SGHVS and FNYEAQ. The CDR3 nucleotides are TGTGCCAGCAGCTTGGAAGTCCAGGGGTCCTCCCACGAGCAGCACTTC. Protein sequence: CASSLEVQGSSHEQHF.

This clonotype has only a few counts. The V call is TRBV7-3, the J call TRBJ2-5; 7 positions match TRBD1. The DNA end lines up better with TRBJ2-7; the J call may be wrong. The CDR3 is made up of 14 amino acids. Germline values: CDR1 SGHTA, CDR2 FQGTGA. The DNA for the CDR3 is TGTGCCAGCAGCTCCACCGGGACAGCCTACGAGCAGTACTTC. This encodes CASSSTGTAYEQYF.

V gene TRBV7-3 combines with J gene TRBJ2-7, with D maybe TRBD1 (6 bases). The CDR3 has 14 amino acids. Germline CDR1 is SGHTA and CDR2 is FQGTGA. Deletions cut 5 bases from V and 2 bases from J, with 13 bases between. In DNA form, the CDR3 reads TGTGCCAGCAGCCCCCTCGACAGGCCCTACGAGCAGTACTTC. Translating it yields CASSPLDRPYEQYF.

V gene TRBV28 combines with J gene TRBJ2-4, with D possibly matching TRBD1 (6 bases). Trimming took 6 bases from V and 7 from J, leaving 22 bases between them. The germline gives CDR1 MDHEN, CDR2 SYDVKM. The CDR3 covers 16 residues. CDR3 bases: TGTGCCAGCAGCTCCGGGACACTTCTAGCCGGGAACATTCAGTACTTC. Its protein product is CASSSGTLLAGNIQYF.

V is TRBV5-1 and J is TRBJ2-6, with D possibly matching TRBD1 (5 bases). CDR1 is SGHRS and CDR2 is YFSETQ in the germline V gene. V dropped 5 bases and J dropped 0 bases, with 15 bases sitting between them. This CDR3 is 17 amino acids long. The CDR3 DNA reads TGCGCCAGCAGAACTGGACAAACAAGCTCTGGGGCCAACGTCCTGACTTTC. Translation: CASRTGQTSSGANVLTF.

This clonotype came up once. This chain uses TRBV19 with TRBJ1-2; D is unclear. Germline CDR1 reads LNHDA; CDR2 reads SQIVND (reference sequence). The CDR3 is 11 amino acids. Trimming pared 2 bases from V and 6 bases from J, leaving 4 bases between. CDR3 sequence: CASSIKDGYTF. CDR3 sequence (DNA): TGTGCCAGTAGTATAAAGGATGGCTACACCTTC.

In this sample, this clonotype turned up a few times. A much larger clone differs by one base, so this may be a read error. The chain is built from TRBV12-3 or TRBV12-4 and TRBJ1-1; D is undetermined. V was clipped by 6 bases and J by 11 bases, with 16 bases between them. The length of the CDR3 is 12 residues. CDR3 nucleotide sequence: TGTGCCAGCAGACCCGGCAGGCCTGGGGCTTTCTTT. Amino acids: CASRPGRPGAFF.

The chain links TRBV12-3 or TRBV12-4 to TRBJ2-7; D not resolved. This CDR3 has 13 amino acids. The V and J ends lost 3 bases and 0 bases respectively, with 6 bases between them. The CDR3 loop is CASSFGPSYEQYF. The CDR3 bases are TGTGCCAGCAGTTTCGGCCCCTCCTACGAGCAGTACTTC.

The chain's CDR3 is CATAGDSETQYF. The CDR3 bases are TGTGCCACCGCAGGGGATTCTGAGACCCAGTACTTC. The chain couples TRBV12-3 or TRBV12-4 to TRBJ2-5; possibly TRBD1 for D (6 bases). V shed 10 bases and J shed 5 bases, with 14 bases lying between them. This CDR3 contains 12 residues.

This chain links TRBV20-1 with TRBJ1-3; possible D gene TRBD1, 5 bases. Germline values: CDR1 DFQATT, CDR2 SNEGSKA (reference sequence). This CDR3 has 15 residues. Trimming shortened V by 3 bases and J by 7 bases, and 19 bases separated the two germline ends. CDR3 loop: CSASASTGAGNTIYF. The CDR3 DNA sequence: TGCAGTGCTAGCGCTTCCACAGGAGCCGGCAACACCATATATTTT.

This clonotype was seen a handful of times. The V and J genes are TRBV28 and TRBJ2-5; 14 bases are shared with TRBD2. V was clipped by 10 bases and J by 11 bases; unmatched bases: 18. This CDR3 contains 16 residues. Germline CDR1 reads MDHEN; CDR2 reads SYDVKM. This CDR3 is CATLPGTSGSRGPQYF. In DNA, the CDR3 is TGTGCCACCCTCCCCGGGACTAGCGGGAGCAGGGGTCCACAGTACTTC.

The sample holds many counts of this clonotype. CDR3 sequence (DNA): TGCGCCAGCAGCCCCCCATGGGGCGAGCAGTTCTTC. This encodes CASSPPWGEQFF. The chain links TRBV4-3 to TRBJ2-1, with D tentatively TRBD1 (5 bases). The CDR3 is made up of 12 amino acids. The germline V gene has CDR1 LGHNA and CDR2 YSLEER. V lost 4 bases, J lost 10 bases, and 11 bases lay in between.

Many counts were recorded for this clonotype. The CDR3 bases are TGCAGCGGCCTGGGTACGTTGAGGGAGACCCAGTACTTC. It encodes CSGLGTLRETQYF. This sequence joins TRBV29-1 and TRBJ2-5; D is ambiguous. The CDR3 is 13 amino acids. Between the trimmed V and J ends, which lost 7 bases and 5 bases, there was a span of 17 bases. Germline CDR1 SQVTM, CDR2 ANQGSEA.

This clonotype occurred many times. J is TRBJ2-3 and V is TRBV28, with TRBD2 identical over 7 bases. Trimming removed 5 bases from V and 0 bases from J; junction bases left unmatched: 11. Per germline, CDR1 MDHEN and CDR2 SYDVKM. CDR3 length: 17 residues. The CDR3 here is CASSDPVGGRSTDTQYF. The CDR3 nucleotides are TGTGCCAGCAGTGACCCCGTTGGCGGGAGAAGCACAGATACGCAGTATTTT.

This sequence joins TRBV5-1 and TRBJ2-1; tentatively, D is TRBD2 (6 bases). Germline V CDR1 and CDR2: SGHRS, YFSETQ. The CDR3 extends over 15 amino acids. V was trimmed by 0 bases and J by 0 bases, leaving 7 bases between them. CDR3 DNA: TGCGCCAGCAGCTTGGAGGACTACTCCTACAATGAGCAGTTCTTC. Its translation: CASSLEDYSYNEQFF.

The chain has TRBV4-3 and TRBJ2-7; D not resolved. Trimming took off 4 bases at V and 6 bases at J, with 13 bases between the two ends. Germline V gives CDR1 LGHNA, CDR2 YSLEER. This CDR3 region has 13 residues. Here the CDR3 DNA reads TGCGCCAGCAGCCTCCACACGTCGGGCGAGCAGTACTTC. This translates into CASSLHTSGEQYF.

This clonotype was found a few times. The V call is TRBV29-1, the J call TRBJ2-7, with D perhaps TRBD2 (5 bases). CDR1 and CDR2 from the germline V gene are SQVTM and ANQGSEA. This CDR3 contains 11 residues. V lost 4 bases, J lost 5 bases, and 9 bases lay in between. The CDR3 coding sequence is TGCAGCGTTGTTAGAGGGAACGAGCAGTACTTC. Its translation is CSVVRGNEQYF.

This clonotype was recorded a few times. The CDR3 reads CASSSEQYFSPLHF. Written as DNA, the CDR3 is TGTGCCAGCAGTTCGGAACAGTACTTTTCACCCCTCCACTTT. The rearrangement joins TRBV27 to TRBJ1-6, with no clear D. The CDR3 has 14 amino acids. V was trimmed by 4 bases and J by 9 bases, leaving 13 bases between them. The germline V gene has CDR1 MNHEY and CDR2 SMNVEV (reference sequence).